The sequence of this TCR beta chain was determined in a study of post-analysis software for immune sequencing data. Study information: The study covered relapsing-remitting, secondary progressive and progressive-relapsing courses of multiple sclerosis.

There are 16 residues in the CDR3. The trim removed 5 bases at V and 1 base at J, leaving 7 bases unmatched. Germline CDR1 SGHTA, CDR2 FQGNSA. With respect to this clonotype: Its antigen is not identified.

General study findings and limits: TRBV5-6, TRBV5-1 and TRBV20-1 were among several TRBV segments more frequent in patients than controls.

Unique molecular identifiers tagged the TCR beta cDNA libraries. cDNA molecules numbering roughly 500,000 came from around 1 to 10 million T cells. TCRdb re-derived calls from the PCR reads in MiXCR, one entry per CDR3 protein. Seen here are hundreds of thousands of distinct CDR3 sequences, about 27% observed once, and the top ten hold under 0.7%. The receptor's source is a girl aged 10-17 years with multiple sclerosis. Input material: blood. The chain uses TRBV7-2 and TRBJ2-2; TRBD2 agrees at 7 bases. CDR3 loop: CASSPRGGGNTGELFF. DNA of the CDR3: TGTGCCAGCAGCCCCCGCGGGGGAGGGAACACCGGGGAGCTGTTTTTT.